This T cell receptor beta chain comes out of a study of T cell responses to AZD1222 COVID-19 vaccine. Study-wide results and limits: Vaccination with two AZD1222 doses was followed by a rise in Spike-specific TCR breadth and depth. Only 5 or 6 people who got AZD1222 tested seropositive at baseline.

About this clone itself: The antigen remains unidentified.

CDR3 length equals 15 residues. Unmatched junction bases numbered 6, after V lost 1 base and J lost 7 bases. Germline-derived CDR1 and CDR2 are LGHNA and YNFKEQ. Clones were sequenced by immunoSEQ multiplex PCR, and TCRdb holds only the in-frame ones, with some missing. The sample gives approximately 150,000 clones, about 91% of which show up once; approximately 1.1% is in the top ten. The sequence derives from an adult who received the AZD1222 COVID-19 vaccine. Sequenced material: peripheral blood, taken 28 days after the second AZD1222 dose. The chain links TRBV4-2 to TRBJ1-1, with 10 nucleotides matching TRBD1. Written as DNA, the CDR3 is TGTGCCAGCAGCCAAGTAGGACAGGGGGTTGGTGAAGCTTTCTTT. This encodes CASSQVGQGVGEAFF.